This T cell receptor (beta chain) originates from a study of OX40 agonist ivuxolimab in advanced cancers. The overall study: Every 2 weeks, ivuxolimab was infused into the patients intravenously at between 0.01 and 10 mg/kg.

Details on this clone: Its cognate antigen is unknown.

Study results and caveats: Some of the nonresponding patients also showed low levels of normalized T-cell clonal expansion. At 0.1 to 3.0 mg/kg and by week 6, CD4+ and CD8+ T cells in the blood had expanded clonally.

Profiling relied on immunoSEQ multiplex PCR, and the TCRdb table lists in-frame clones only, not all of them. The top ten clones hold about 22% of a sample with about 31,000 clones, roughly 82% of them seen once. This CDR3 region has 15 residues. Germline-derived CDR1 and CDR2 are SGHAT and FQNNGV. Trimming removed 2 bases from V and 10 bases from J, with 15 bases in between. The chain employs TRBV11-2 and TRBJ1-6; tentatively, D is TRBD1 (6 bases). The material sequenced was CD4+ or CD8+ T cells sorted from blood, taken in a trial of the OX40 agonist ivuxolimab. The receptor was derived from an adult with an advanced solid tumor such as melanoma, head and neck, liver or kidney cancer. The CDR3 protein is CASSLQQGGGSPLHF. The CDR3 nucleotides are TGTGCCAGCAGCTTACAGCAGGGAGGGGGATCACCCCTCCACTTT.